This TCR beta chain was captured by sequencing in a study of early T cells in non-severe SARS-CoV-2 infection. Study background: Sequencing input comprised bulk RNA from unsorted whole blood; chain pairing was not available. Study conclusions and caveats: Comparison of clonotypes with VDJdb favored anti-spike CD8 responses while missing private and CD4 specificities.

Unique molecular identifier tags were affixed to discrete cDNA molecules. MiXCR was run by TCRdb on the 5' RACE reads, yielding one entry per CDR3 protein. The table lists nearly 30,000 distinct CDR3 sequences, about 5.5% of them singletons. This clonotype has ten or more counts. What it recognizes is unknown. The junction had 7 bases not matched to a gene; V was cut back by 0 bases and J by 5 bases. Germline V CDR1 and CDR2: SGHTA, FQGNSA. The CDR3 runs to 16 residues. The V gene is TRBV7-2, the J gene TRBJ2-5; 9 positions match TRBD2. What was sequenced was whole blood. The clonotype originates from an adult who was a healthcare worker with PCR-confirmed SARS-CoV-2 infection or an uninfected control (not recorded which). The CDR3 loop is CASSLALAGRGETQYF. CDR3 DNA sequence: TGTGCCAGCAGCTTAGCTCTAGCGGGGCGGGGGGAGACCCAGTACTTC.